These 32 T cell receptor beta chains came from one sample sequenced in a study of cytomegalovirus exposure and HLA in healthy donors. The PCR used 60 Vbeta and 13 Jbeta primers. The assay was immunoSEQ multiplex PCR, and TCRdb's table has in-frame clones only and misses some. This table has tens of thousands of clones, around 70% appearing once. The sequenced sample consisted of PBMCs. The receptors stem from a male donor in good health and CMV-seropositive.

The chain links TRBV30 to TRBJ1-4, with D uncertain. Germline loops: CDR1 GTSNPN, CDR2 SVGIG (reference sequence). This CDR3 region has 14 residues. Trimming took off 3 bases at V and 7 bases at J, with 15 bases between the two ends. This CDR3 reads CAWRARGRGEKLFF. Written as DNA, the CDR3 is TGTGCCTGGAGGGCCCGAGGCCGGGGTGAAAAACTGTTTTTT.

This clone has just one count. V gene TRBV5-1 combines with J gene TRBJ2-3, with D possibly being TRBD2 (5 bases). Germline CDR1 and CDR2: SGHRS and YFSETQ. CDR3 size: 13 residues. V was trimmed by 5 bases and J by 3 bases, leaving 10 bases between them. The CDR3 sequence: CASRDSGTDTQYF. The CDR3 nucleotides are TGCGCCAGCAGGGACTCTGGGACAGATACGCAGTATTTT.

The count of this clone is one. One end of the junction varies from germline; a read error may be responsible. The chain is built from TRBV11-2 and TRBJ1-4; maybe TRBD1 (5 bases). CDR1 is SGHAT, CDR2 FQNNGV, per germline. This CDR3 has 15 residues. The CDR3 nucleotides are TGTGCCAGCACCTTATCGGGGGGGAAAAATGAAAAACTGTTTTTT. Translation gives CASTLSGGKNEKLFF.

This chain links TRBV6-6 with TRBJ2-3; 8 nucleotides line up with TRBD2. This CDR3 contains 14 residues. Germline V CDR1 and CDR2: MNHNY, SVGAGI (reference sequence). V was clipped by 5 bases and J by 4 bases; unmatched bases: 5. The CDR3 DNA follows: TGTGCCAGCAGTGTAGCGGGATTGGCAGATACGCAGTATTTT. This sequence encodes CASSVAGLADTQYF.

This clone was seen only once. The chain combines TRBV6-5 with TRBJ1-2; no clear D. The V gene's germline CDR1 is MNHEY and CDR2 SVGAGI. The germline V and J ends were trimmed by 6 bases and 4 bases, with 12 bases remaining between them. CDR3 length equals 13 residues. The DNA of the CDR3 is TGTGCCAGCAGCCCAAAGGAGAGCTATGGCTACACCTTC. Residues: CASSPKESYGYTF.

The J gene is TRBJ2-7, the V gene TRBV20-1; TRBD1 is a possible D gene (5 bases). This CDR3 spans 11 amino acids. CDR1 and CDR2 (germline): DFQATT, SNEGSKA (reference sequence). Trimming took 5 bases from V and 4 from J, leaving 9 bases between them. The CDR3: CSASQGYEQYF. The CDR3 DNA sequence: TGCAGTGCTTCTCAGGGTTACGAGCAGTACTTC.

A few counts support this clone. Mismatch with germline at one junction end may stem from a read error. This chain uses TRBV6-6 with TRBJ1-4; tentatively, D is TRBD1 (6 bases). The length of the CDR3 is 11 residues. In germline, CDR1 is MNHNY, CDR2 SVGAGI (reference sequence). This chain's CDR3 is CASSPGQLVYF. The CDR3 DNA reads TGTGCCAGCAGTCCCGGACAGCTCGTTTATTTT.

The chain is built from TRBV6-1 and TRBJ1-2; D ambiguous. The ends were cut back, 2 bases at V and 3 bases at J, with 7 bases in the middle. CDR1 is MNHNS, CDR2 SASEGT, per germline. The CDR3 sequence is 13 residues long. The CDR3 region is CASSEPRYYGYTF. The CDR3 nucleotides are TGTGCCAGCAGTGAACCGAGATACTATGGCTACACCTTC.

The CDR3 protein is CASSQGGGRNQPQHF. CDR3 DNA sequence: TGCGCCAGCAGCCAAGGGGGAGGGCGCAATCAGCCCCAGCATTTT. J is TRBJ1-5 and V is TRBV4-1, with D unresolved. V was clipped by 1 base and J by 2 bases, with 9 bases between them. The CDR3 extends over 15 amino acids. The germline gives CDR1 MGHRA, CDR2 YSYEKL.

This chain links TRBV9 with TRBJ2-2; TRBD2 might be the D (5 bases). Germline CDR1 reads SGDLS; CDR2 reads YYNGEE. The CDR3 covers 14 residues. Trimming removed 0 bases from V and 4 bases from J, with 7 bases in between. The CDR3 DNA reads as TGTGCCAGCAGCGTAGTAGGGAGCACCGGGGAGCTGTTTTTT. It is translated as CASSVVGSTGELFF.

This rearrangement joins TRBV4-3 to TRBJ2-2, with D possibly being TRBD2 (6 bases). In germline, CDR1 is LGHNA, CDR2 YSLEER. The V end was cut by 5 bases, the J end by 4 bases, with 17 bases between. This CDR3 is 16 amino acids long. The CDR3 is CASSGGLVVGTGELFF. CDR3 sequence (DNA): TGCGCCAGCAGCGGGGGACTCGTCGTGGGCACCGGGGAGCTGTTTTTT.

The rearrangement joins TRBV19 to TRBJ2-5, with D unclear. The V and J ends lost 4 bases and 5 bases respectively, with 11 bases between them. This CDR3 has 13 amino acids. Germline CDR1 and CDR2: LNHDA and SQIVND (reference sequence). The chain's CDR3 is CASSKTLGETQYF. In nucleotides, the CDR3 is TGTGCCAGTAGTAAGACCCTAGGCGAGACCCAGTACTTC.

The sample holds a few counts of this clone. This chain uses TRBV29-1 with TRBJ2-3; 10 bases agree with TRBD2. From germline, CDR1 is SQVTM and CDR2 ANQGSEA. V lost 6 bases and J lost 3; bases outside the gene matches: 3. The CDR3 contains 13 residues. The CDR3 loop reads CSVAGGPTDTQYF. In DNA form, the CDR3 reads TGCAGCGTAGCGGGAGGGCCGACAGATACGCAGTATTTT.

V and J are TRBV4-3 and TRBJ2-5; D call uncertain. From germline, CDR1 is LGHNA and CDR2 YSLEER. V was trimmed by 2 bases and J by 5 bases, leaving 18 bases between them. The CDR3 has 16 amino acids. The CDR3 DNA reads as TGCGCCAGCAGCCAACGTCCCTCCACTGACGGGGAGACCCAGTACTTC. Translated: CASSQRPSTDGETQYF.

This clone was seen a single time. The rearrangement joins TRBV15 to TRBJ1-5; no definite D call. The CDR3 is made up of 14 amino acids. Germline V lookup: CDR1 LNHNV, CDR2 YYDKDF (reference sequence). Trimming took 8 bases from V and 0 from J, leaving 11 bases between them. The CDR3 here is CATRSSFSNQPQHF. The CDR3 region has the DNA TGTGCCACCCGGTCGTCATTTAGCAATCAGCCCCAGCATTTT.

This chain uses TRBV7-6 with TRBJ1-2; D possibly corresponds to TRBD1 (5 bases). The CDR3 contains 11 residues. With 5 bases removed from V and 7 bases from J, the gap between germline ends came to 8 bases. In germline, CDR1 is SGHVS, CDR2 FNYEAQ. The CDR3 reads CASSPRAGYTF. The CDR3 DNA reads TGTGCCAGCAGCCCCAGGGCTGGCTACACCTTC.

This clone came up a few times. This rearrangement joins TRBV6-5 to TRBJ1-2, with a tentative D call TRBD1 (5 bases). Germline-derived CDR1 and CDR2 are MNHEY and SVGAGI. There are 13 residues in the CDR3. V was clipped by 5 bases and J by 4 bases, with 11 bases between them. In nucleotides, the CDR3 is TGTGCCAGCAGTCAGGGCGGAAGCTATGGCTACACCTTC. As protein: CASSQGGSYGYTF.

In this sample, this clone turned up once. V is TRBV7-2 and J is TRBJ2-5, with D unclear. TRBJ2-7 matches the DNA end more closely, so the J call is doubtful. CDR1 is SGHTA and CDR2 is FQGNSA in the germline V gene. The CDR3 has 12 residues. CDR3 region: CASSSSRYEQYF. CDR3 DNA: TGTGCCAGCAGCTCTTCCCGCTACGAGCAGTACTTC.

The chain combines TRBV5-1 with TRBJ1-2; 7 nucleotides agree with TRBD1. CDR1 and CDR2 from the germline V gene are SGHRS and YFSETQ. V shed 6 bases and J 6 bases; nucleotides not matched to a gene: 17. The CDR3 extends over 16 amino acids. CDR3 DNA: TGCGCCAGCACCCGAGGATCGGCAGGGACAGAAAATGGCTACACCTTC. This encodes CASTRGSAGTENGYTF.

The chain links TRBV19 to TRBJ2-7; 9 nucleotides align to TRBD2. Unmatched junction bases numbered 6, after V lost 5 bases and J lost 1 base. Germline CDR1 LNHDA, CDR2 SQIVND (reference sequence). The CDR3 spans 15 residues. This CDR3 is CASSFSGGPSYEQYF. As DNA, the CDR3 is TGTGCCAGTAGTTTTAGCGGGGGCCCTTCCTACGAGCAGTACTTC.

This clone came up a few times. The J gene is TRBJ2-5, the V gene TRBV5-1; TRBD2 agrees at 12 bases. The CDR3 has 16 amino acids. Unmatched junction bases numbered 6, after V lost 4 bases and J lost 2 bases. Germline assignment: CDR1 SGHRS and CDR2 YFSETQ. CDR3 protein: CASSQGLAGPQETQYF. The CDR3 DNA sequence: TGCGCCAGCAGCCAGGGACTAGCGGGCCCTCAAGAGACCCAGTACTTC.

The chain couples TRBV15 to TRBJ1-4; D uncertain. This CDR3 spans 15 amino acids. V lost 0 bases, J lost 3 bases, and 8 bases lay in between. Germline V gene sequence: CDR1 LNHNV, CDR2 YYDKDF (reference sequence). CDR3: CATSRDGVPNEKLFF. CDR3 DNA sequence: TGTGCCACCAGCAGAGATGGAGTTCCTAATGAAAAACTGTTTTTT.

This rearrangement joins TRBV6-4 to TRBJ2-1, with TRBD2 matching over 7 bases. The CDR3 runs to 15 residues. The germline V gene encodes CDR1 MRHNA and CDR2 SNTAGT. J gave up 7 bases and V 4 bases, and 10 bases lay outside the gene matches. DNA of the CDR3: TGTGCCAGCAGTGTGATTGCGGGGGAAGAAAATGAGCAGTTCTTC. Its protein product is CASSVIAGEENEQFF.

The table lists this clone with a few counts. The V call is TRBV28, the J call TRBJ1-5; possible D gene TRBD1, 6 bases. V lost 6 bases and J lost 2, with 11 bases in between. CDR1 and CDR2 (germline): MDHEN, SYDVKM. The length of the CDR3 is 14 residues. CDR3 DNA sequence: TGTGCCAGCAGGGGGGGGCAGGGCAATCAGCCCCAGCATTTT. This encodes CASRGGQGNQPQHF.

This clone showed up just once. This chain links TRBV30 with TRBJ1-2, with no clear D. CDR1 is GTSNPN, CDR2 SVGIG, per germline (reference sequence). The V gene lost 1 base and the J gene lost 4 bases, with 7 bases spanning the gap. The CDR3 has 12 amino acids. CDR3 in DNA: TGTGCCTGGAGTGGGAGCTCCTATGGCTACACCTTC. Protein: CAWSGSSYGYTF.

Written as DNA, the CDR3 is TGTGCCTGGAGTGCTACACCACAGGGAGAGTATAGCAATCAGCCCCAGCATTTT. The encoded protein is CAWSATPQGEYSNQPQHF. The chain employs TRBV30 and TRBJ1-5; D is possibly TRBD1 (6 bases). Trimming removed 1 base at V and 0 bases at J, with 19 bases between. This CDR3 is built from 18 residues. Germline-derived CDR1 and CDR2 are GTSNPN and SVGIG (reference sequence).

This clone was found a few times. This chain connects TRBV5-1 to TRBJ1-2, with D unresolved. The V end was cut by 1 base, the J end by 1 base, with 14 bases between. This CDR3 has 16 residues. Germline loops: CDR1 SGHRS, CDR2 YFSETQ. CDR3 sequence (DNA): TGCGCCAGCAGCTTGACCGCTCCCGGGAGTAACTATGGCTACACCTTC. This encodes CASSLTAPGSNYGYTF.

This clone was recorded a few times. This chain uses TRBV5-8 with TRBJ1-5, with 7 bases identical to TRBD1. The CDR3 consists of 14 residues. With 4 bases clipped from V and 7 bases from J, the junction kept 8 bases outside the gene matches. CDR1 and CDR2 from the germline V gene are SGHTS and YDEGEE. The CDR3 loop is CASSRQGGGQPQHF. Written as DNA, the CDR3 is TGTGCCAGCAGCCGGCAAGGGGGCGGGCAGCCCCAGCATTTT.

The CDR3 bases are TGTGCCAGCAGCTCTCGGGCCTTCACAGGGTTCGGAGGTGAAAAACTGTTTTTT. It yields the protein CASSSRAFTGFGGEKLFF. The V and J genes are TRBV7-8 and TRBJ1-4, with D possibly TRBD1 on 6 matching bases. From germline, CDR1 is SGHVS and CDR2 FQNEAQ. Trimming cost V 4 bases and J 7 bases, with 25 bases left between them. There are 18 residues in the CDR3. Full variable domain (outside the CDR3, taken from reference TRBV7-8 and TRBJ1-4): GAGVSQSPRYKVAKRGQDVALRCDPISGHVSLFWYQQALGQGPEFLTYFQNEAQLDKSGLPSDRFFAERPEGSVSTLKIQRTQQEDSAVYLCASSSRAFTGFGGEKLFFGSGTQLSVL.

The chain couples TRBV5-5 to TRBJ1-4; D is possibly TRBD1 (6 bases). The V gene's germline CDR1 is SGHKS and CDR2 YYEKEE (reference sequence). V lost 0 bases to trimming and J lost 8 bases, with 11 bases between them. The CDR3 length is 14 residues. Here the CDR3 DNA reads TGTGCCAGCAGCTTGGACAGGGAATACGAAAAACTGTTTTTT. Translation: CASSLDREYEKLFF.

The chain couples TRBV5-1 to TRBJ1-2; D ambiguous. Trimming stripped 6 bases from V and 2 bases from J, with 17 bases between. The CDR3 covers 15 residues. Germline assignment: CDR1 SGHRS and CDR2 YFSETQ. CDR3 residues: CASKLFDTHNYGYTF. CDR3 DNA: TGCGCCAGCAAACTGTTTGACACCCACAACTATGGCTACACCTTC.

This clone was seen just once. The rearrangement uses TRBV27 and TRBJ2-1; 11 nucleotides line up with TRBD2. Germline lookup yields CDR1 MNHEY and CDR2 SMNVEV (reference sequence). Trimming took 6 bases from V and 9 from J; bases not matched to a gene: 7. The CDR3 covers 14 residues. The CDR3 DNA is TGTGCCAGCAGCCATATAGCGGGAGGGACTGAGCAGTTCTTC. This encodes CASSHIAGGTEQFF.